The clone carrying this T cell receptor beta chain was observed a handful of times. Its antigen is undetermined. TCR libraries were built in bulk with a published protocol and specific TCR primers. From the PCR reads, TCRdb called clonotypes with MiXCR, one entry per CDR3 protein. The sample yields a few hundred thousand distinct CDR3 sequences, roughly 26% seen once. This sample stems from a study of molecular identifiers for immune sequencing clone quantification. As for the study in general: In replicates, RNA from roughly 20,000 or 100,000 naive CD8 cells was split five ways, four sequenced. Study results and caveats: Among 920,000 or so naive cells, as was reported, spiked Jurkat TCR RNA from one cell was detectable. Clones above 20 RNA copies contained over 98% of effector molecules but under 1% of naive ones.

Germline values: CDR1 LNHDA, CDR2 SQIVND (reference sequence). With 8 bases removed from V and 0 bases from J, the gap between germline ends came to 7 bases. The CDR3 has 12 amino acids. The rearrangement uses TRBV19 and TRBJ1-1, with D unresolved. What was sequenced was naive CD8+ T cells from blood, with Jurkat cell RNA spiked in. Subset: FACS-sorted CD8+CD4-CCR7+CD45RA+ naive T cells. The sequence was obtained from a human donor in good health. Some libraries in this study had Jurkat cell RNA spiked in. The CDR3 DNA sequence: TGTGCCAGTCTAACGGTGAACACTGAAGCTTTCTTT. It translates to CASLTVNTEAFF. The variable domain in full, completed from reference TRBV19 and TRBJ1-1, reads DGGITQSPKYLFRKEGQNVTLSCEQNLNHDAMYWYRQDPGQGLRLIYYSQIVNDFQKGDIAEGYSVSREKKESFPLTVTSAQKNPTAFYLCASLTVNTEAFFGQGTRLTVV.